This note documents a single T cell receptor beta chain sequence. Trimming removed 7 bases from V and 7 bases from J, with 13 bases in between. The CDR3 runs to 12 residues. Germline V lookup: CDR1 MGHDK, CDR2 SYGVNS. This record belongs to a study of blood T cell repertoires in COVID-19. Across the study: From the United States, Italy and Spain came samples of acute and convalescent COVID-19. Sample material is recorded as cDNA or gDNA derived from T cells, B-cell-depleted T cells, or PBMCs.

Per the original data handling: Counts of nucleated cells, estimated from reference gene primer amplification, were obtained. TCRdb's table, derived via immunoSEQ multiplex PCR, lists solely in-frame clones and lacks some. That table is the source of V, J and clone size, and D and trimming were worked out from the DNA. The table records about 140,000 clones, around 82% of them present only once. Input material: peripheral blood. The sequence was obtained from a human donor in a cohort sampled during active COVID-19. This sequence joins TRBV25-1 and TRBJ1-2, with D maybe TRBD1 (5 bases). The CDR3 nucleotides are TGTGCCAGCATCGGGGGTTTCGGTGGCTACACCTTC. It is translated as CASIGGFGGYTF.